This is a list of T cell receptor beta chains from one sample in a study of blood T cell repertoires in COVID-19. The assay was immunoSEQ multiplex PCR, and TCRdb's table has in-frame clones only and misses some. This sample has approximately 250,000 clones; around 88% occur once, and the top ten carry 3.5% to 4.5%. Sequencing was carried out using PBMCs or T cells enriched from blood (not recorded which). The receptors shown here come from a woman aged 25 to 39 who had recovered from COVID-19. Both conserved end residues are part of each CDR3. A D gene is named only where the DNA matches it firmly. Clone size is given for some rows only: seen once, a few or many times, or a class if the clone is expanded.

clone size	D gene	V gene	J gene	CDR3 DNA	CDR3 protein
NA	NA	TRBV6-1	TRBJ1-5	TGTGCCAGCAGTCGTGACAGATTAAATCAGCCCCAGCATTTT	CASSRDRLNQPQHF
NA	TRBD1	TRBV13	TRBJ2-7	TGTGCCAGCAGCCCTCAGACAGGGGGGTTGGGCGAGCAGTACTTC	CASSPQTGGLGEQYF
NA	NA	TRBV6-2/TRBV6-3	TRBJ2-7	TGTGCCAGCAGTCCCACTCGCCGGGGCTACGAGCAGTACTTC	CASSPTRRGYEQYF
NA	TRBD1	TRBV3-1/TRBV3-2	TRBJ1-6	TGTGCCAGCAGCTTTTCACAGGGGTATAATTCACCCCTCCACTTT	CASSFSQGYNSPLHF
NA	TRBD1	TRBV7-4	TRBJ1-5	TGTGCCAGCAGCTTAGCGCGAGGGACAGGGGGCCTGGGGAAGCCCCAGCATTTT	CASSLARGTGGLGKPQHF
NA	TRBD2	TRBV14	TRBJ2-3	TGTGCCAGCAGCCAAGGACTAGCCACAGATACGCAGTATTTT	CASSQGLATDTQYF
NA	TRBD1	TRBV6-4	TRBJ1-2	TGTGCCAGCAGTGACTCCGGGACAGGGTACGGTGGCTACACCTTC	CASSDSGTGYGGYTF
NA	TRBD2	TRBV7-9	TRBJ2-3	TGTGCCAGCAGCTTCGGACTAGCGGGAGAGAGAGATACGCAGTATTTT	CASSFGLAGERDTQYF
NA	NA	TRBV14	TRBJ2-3	TGTGCCAGCAGCCGCGTGATTGGAGCTAGCACAGATACGCAGTATTTT	CASSRVIGASTDTQYF
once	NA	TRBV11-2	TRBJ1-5	TGTGCCAGCAGCTTCTCAGGGAATCAGCCCCAGCATTTT	CASSFSGNQPQHF
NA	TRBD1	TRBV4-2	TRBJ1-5	TGTGCCAGCAGCCATCGGACAGGGGGCAATCAGCCCCAGCATTTT	CASSHRTGGNQPQHF
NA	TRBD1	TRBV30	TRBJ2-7	TGTGCCTGGAGTGTGGACAGGGGAGTAGTTGACGAGCAGTACTTC	CAWSVDRGVVDEQYF
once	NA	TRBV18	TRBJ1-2	TGTGCCAGCTCGGTCGGGAGTAACTATGGCTACACCTTC	CASSVGSNYGYTF
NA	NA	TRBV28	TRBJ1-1	TGTGCCAGCAGTTTATTGAGTCAGAACACTGAAGCTTTCTTT	CASSLLSQNTEAFF
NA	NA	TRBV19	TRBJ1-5	TGTGCCAGTAGTATGAGGGTTCAGCCCCAGCATTTT	CASSMRVQPQHF
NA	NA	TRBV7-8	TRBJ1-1	TGTGCCAGCAGCCCCCGGACAGCGAACACTGAAGCTTTCTTT	CASSPRTANTEAFF
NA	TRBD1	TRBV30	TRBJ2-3	TGTGCCTGGGGGACAGGGGGCACAGATACGCAGTATTTT	CAWGTGGTDTQYF
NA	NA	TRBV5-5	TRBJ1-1	TGTGCCAGCAACCGACTGAGTGAAATCACTGAAGCTTTCTTT	CASNRLSEITEAFF
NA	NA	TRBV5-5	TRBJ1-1	TGTGCCAGCAGCTTGGCGCAGTTTTCTCCGAACACTGAAGCTTTCTTT	CASSLAQFSPNTEAFF
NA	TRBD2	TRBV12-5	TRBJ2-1	TGTGCTAGTGGTACCGGACTAGCGGGAGGGCTCAATGAGCAGTTCTTC	CASGTGLAGGLNEQFF
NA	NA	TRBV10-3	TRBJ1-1	TGTGCCATCAAGGGGGTAACTGAAGCTTTCTTT	CAIKGVTEAFF
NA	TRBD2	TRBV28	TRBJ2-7	TGTGCCAGCAGTTTATTTGGGGGGGCCTACGAGCAGTACTTC	CASSLFGGAYEQYF
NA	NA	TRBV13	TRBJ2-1	TGTGCCAGCAGCTTAATGGAGAGCTCCTACAATGAGCAGTTCTTC	CASSLMESSYNEQFF
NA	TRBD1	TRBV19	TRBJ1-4	TGTGCCAGTAGGTCCGACAGGGAGACTAATGAAAAACTGTTTTTT	CASRSDRETNEKLFF
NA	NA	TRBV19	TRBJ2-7	TGTGCCAGTTTCGGTTTTGGCGAGCAGTACTTC	CASFGFGEQYF
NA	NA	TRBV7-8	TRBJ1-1	TGTGCCAGCAGCTTAGGAGGCCGGGGACAGAACACTGAAGCTTTCTTT	CASSLGGRGQNTEAFF
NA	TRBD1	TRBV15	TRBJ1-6	TGTGCCACCGGGACAGACCCGAATTCACCCCTCCACTTT	CATGTDPNSPLHF
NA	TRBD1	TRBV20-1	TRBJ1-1	TGCAGTGCTAGTACAGGGGACACTGAAGCTTTCTTT	CSASTGDTEAFF
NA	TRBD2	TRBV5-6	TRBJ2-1	TGTGCCAGCAGCTTGTGGGGACTAGCGGGAAACAATGAGCAGTTCTTC	CASSLWGLAGNNEQFF
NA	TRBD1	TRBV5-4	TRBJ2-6	TGTGCCAGCAGCATACAGACAGGGGCTGGGGCCAACGTCCTGACTTTC	CASSIQTGAGANVLTF
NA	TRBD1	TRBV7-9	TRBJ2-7	TGTGCCAGCAGTCCCGGGACAGGGTCCTACGAGCAGTACTTC	CASSPGTGSYEQYF
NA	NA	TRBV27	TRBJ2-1	TGTGCCAGCAGTTTAGGACTGGGTATACAGTTCTTC	CASSLGLGIQFF
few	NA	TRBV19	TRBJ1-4	TGTGCCAGTACAGATTATCGGCCAGGGAATGAAAAACTGTTTTTT	CASTDYRPGNEKLFF
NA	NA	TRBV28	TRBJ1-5	TGTGCCAGCCAAACAGGGTTCGGTCTATGGAGCAATCAGCCCCAGCATTTT	CASQTGFGLWSNQPQHF
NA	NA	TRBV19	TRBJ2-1	TGTGCCAGTAGTATAATCGACGGGGGCTCCTACAATGAGCAGTTCTTC	CASSIIDGGSYNEQFF
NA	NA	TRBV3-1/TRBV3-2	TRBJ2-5	TGTGCCAGCAGTCAGGGCGGCGAGACCCAGTACTTC	CASSQGGETQYF
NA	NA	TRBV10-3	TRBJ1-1	TGTGCCATCAGATTCCGGGGGGAGAACACTGAAGCTTTCTTT	CAIRFRGENTEAFF
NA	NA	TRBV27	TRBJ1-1	TGTGCCAGCAGGGAGGGGTTTATGAACACTGAAGCTTTCTTT	CASREGFMNTEAFF
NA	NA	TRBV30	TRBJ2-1	TGTGCCTGGAATGGTCCGGGACTCTCCTACAATGAGCAGTTCTTC	CAWNGPGLSYNEQFF
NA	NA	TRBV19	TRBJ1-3	TGTGCCAGTAGTATGGGGACTCTCCACGGGGGAAACACCATATATTTT	CASSMGTLHGGNTIYF
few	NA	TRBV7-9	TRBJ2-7	TGTGCCAGCAGCGGGACAACCGCTATCTTTTACGAGCAGTACTTC	CASSGTTAIFYEQYF
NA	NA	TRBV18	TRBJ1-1	TGTGCCAGCTCACCGCGACAGCGTTCTAAGAATACTGAAGCTTTCTTT	CASSPRQRSKNTEAFF
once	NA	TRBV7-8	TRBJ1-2	TGTGCCAGCAGCTTCCGGGACACTTTCTATGGCTACACCTTC	CASSFRDTFYGYTF
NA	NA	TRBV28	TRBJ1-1	TGTGCCAGCAATGGCATTAGGAGCACTGAAGCTTTCTTT	CASNGIRSTEAFF
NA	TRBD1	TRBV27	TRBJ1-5	TGTGCCAGCAGCCGGATCTCCGGCGGACAGGGGGCCAGGGGCAATCAGCCCCAGCATTTT	CASSRISGGQGARGNQPQHF
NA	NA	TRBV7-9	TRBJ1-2	TGTGCCAGCAGCTTAGCGAGGTCTTCAGGGGCTAGCACCTTC	CASSLARSSGASTF
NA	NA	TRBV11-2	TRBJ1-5	TGTGCCAGCAGCTTAACAAGCAATCAGCCCCAGCATTTT	CASSLTSNQPQHF
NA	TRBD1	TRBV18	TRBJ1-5	TGTGCCAGCTCATTCACTCGGACAGGGGAAGGACAGCCCCAGCATTTT	CASSFTRTGEGQPQHF
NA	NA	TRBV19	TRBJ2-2	TGTGCCAGTAGTATCTCGGCAGGCCCGAACACCGGGGAGCTGTTTTTT	CASSISAGPNTGELFF
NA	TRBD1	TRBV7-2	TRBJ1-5	TGTGCCAGCAGCTTATCCCTGCAGGGGGATCAGCCCCAGCATTTT	CASSLSLQGDQPQHF
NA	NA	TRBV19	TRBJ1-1	TGTGCCAGTAGTAAGGAGCCCCTGAGGACTGAAGCTTTCTTT	CASSKEPLRTEAFF
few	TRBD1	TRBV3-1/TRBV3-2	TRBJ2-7	TGTGCCAGCAGCCTACAGGGGTCCTACGAGCAGTACTTC	CASSLQGSYEQYF